These 2 T cell receptor beta chains share one sample of origin, sequenced in a study of shared clonotypes between healthy human individuals. The data were produced by immunoSEQ multiplex PCR, yet TCRdb's version contains in-frame clones alone and is incomplete. Of some 700,000 clones in the sample, around 90% were seen once. The specimen sequenced was memory CD8+ T cells from PBMCs. The subset is: CD45RO+ cells pooled with CCR7-negative TemRA cells. The source is a man between 18 and 29 years old in good health. Some clones in this sample may be carry-over from other donors' samples.

This clone was counted once. V is TRBV28 and J is TRBJ1-2, with D maybe TRBD1 (5 bases). The CDR3 is 17 amino acids. Germline V gene data show CDR1 as MDHEN and CDR2 as SYDVKM. V was pared by 5 bases and J by 0 bases, with 19 bases between. For the CDR3, the DNA is TGTGCCAGCAGTGCTCCGACAGAAAGCGCTACTAACTATGGCTACACCTTC. Translating it yields CASSAPTESATNYGYTF.

The chain recombines TRBV28 with TRBJ2-2, with 9 bases fitting TRBD1. V dropped 5 bases and J dropped 1; count of bases not matched to a gene: 14. Germline V gene lookup returns CDR1 MDHEN and CDR2 SYDVKM. This CDR3 contains 19 residues. The CDR3 sequence: CASSPRTGAANLNTGELFF. CDR3 nucleotides: TGTGCCAGCAGTCCCCGGACAGGGGCGGCGAATTTGAACACCGGGGAGCTGTTTTTT.